This TCR beta chain was retrieved from a study of control samples from healthy donors and cancer patients. Assay: immunoSEQ multiplex PCR; the TCRdb copy retains only in-frame clones and omits some. The sample lists 150,000 to 200,000 clones; approximately 90% were seen once. Germline loops: CDR1 SGHVS, CDR2 FQNEAQ. J lost 4 bases, V lost 2 bases, and 11 bases had no gene match. CDR3 length: 17 amino acids. The specimen sequenced was blood. This TCR was recovered from a woman aged 25-40 years in good health. The chain combines TRBV7-8 with TRBJ1-5; 7 nucleotides agree with TRBD1. CDR3 loop: CASSLSQTGLWNQPQHF. In DNA, the CDR3 is TGTGCCAGCAGCTTATCCCAGACAGGGTTGTGGAATCAGCCCCAGCATTTT.